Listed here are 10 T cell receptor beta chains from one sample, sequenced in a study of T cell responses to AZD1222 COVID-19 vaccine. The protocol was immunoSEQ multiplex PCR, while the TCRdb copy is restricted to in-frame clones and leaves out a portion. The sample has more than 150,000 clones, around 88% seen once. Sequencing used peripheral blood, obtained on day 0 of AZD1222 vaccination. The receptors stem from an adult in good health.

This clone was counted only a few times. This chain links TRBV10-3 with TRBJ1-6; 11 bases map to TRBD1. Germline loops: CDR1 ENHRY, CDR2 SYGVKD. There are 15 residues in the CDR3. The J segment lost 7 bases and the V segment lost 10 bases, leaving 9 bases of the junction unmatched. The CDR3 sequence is CATRTGGAGNSPLHF. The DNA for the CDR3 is TGTGCCACGAGGACAGGGGGCGCGGGGAATTCACCCCTCCACTTT.

The CDR3, as DNA: TGTGCCAGCAGTAGGGGCGGGCGGTCGAACACTGAAGCTTTCTTT. This sequence encodes CASSRGGRSNTEAFF. V gene TRBV6-6 combines with J gene TRBJ1-1, with a tentative D call TRBD1 (5 bases). Between the trimmed V and J ends, which lost 5 bases and 1 base, there was a span of 14 bases. This CDR3 spans 15 amino acids. Germline V gene lookup returns CDR1 MNHNY and CDR2 SVGAGI (reference sequence).

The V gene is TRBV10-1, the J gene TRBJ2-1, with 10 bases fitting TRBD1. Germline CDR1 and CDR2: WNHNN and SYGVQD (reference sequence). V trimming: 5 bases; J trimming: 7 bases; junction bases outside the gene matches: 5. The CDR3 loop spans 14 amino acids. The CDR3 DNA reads TGCGCCAGCAGTTCTGGACAGGGGGGGAATGAGCAGTTCTTC. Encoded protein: CASSSGQGGNEQFF.

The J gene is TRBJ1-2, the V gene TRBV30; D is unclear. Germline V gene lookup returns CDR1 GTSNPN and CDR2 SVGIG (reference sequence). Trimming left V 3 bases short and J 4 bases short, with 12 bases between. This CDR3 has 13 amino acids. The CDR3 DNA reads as TGTGCCTGGAGATTAGCGGGGAGCTATGGCTACACCTTC. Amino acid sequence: CAWRLAGSYGYTF.

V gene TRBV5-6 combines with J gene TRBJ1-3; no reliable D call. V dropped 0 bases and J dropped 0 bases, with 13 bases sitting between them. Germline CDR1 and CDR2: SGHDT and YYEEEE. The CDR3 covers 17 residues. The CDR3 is CASSLVGQISSGNTIYF. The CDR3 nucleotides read TGTGCCAGCAGCTTGGTCGGCCAGATCAGCTCTGGAAACACCATATATTTT.

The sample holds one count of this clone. The CDR3 is CASSSWTGKNTEAFF. The CDR3 DNA follows: TGTGCCAGCAGCTCCTGGACAGGGAAAAACACTGAAGCTTTCTTT. The V gene is TRBV7-9, the J gene TRBJ1-1; 8 nucleotides line up with TRBD1. In germline, CDR1 is SEHNR, CDR2 FQNEAQ (reference sequence). The V and J ends lost 4 bases and 2 bases, in that order; junction bases with no gene match: 6. CDR3 length equals 15 residues.

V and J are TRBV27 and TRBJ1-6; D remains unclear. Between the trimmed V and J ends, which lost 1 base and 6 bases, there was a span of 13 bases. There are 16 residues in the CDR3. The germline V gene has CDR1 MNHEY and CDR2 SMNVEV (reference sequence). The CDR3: CASSLYPGWGNSPLHF. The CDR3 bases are TGTGCCAGCAGTTTATACCCAGGCTGGGGTAATTCACCCCTCCACTTT.

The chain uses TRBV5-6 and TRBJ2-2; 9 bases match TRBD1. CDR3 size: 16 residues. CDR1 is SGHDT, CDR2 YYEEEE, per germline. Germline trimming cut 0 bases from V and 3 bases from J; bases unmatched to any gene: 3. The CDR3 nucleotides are TGTGCCAGCAGCTTGGTGGGACAGGGACACACCGGGGAGCTGTTTTTT. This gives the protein CASSLVGQGHTGELFF. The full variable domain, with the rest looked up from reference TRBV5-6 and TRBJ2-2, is DAGVTQSPTHLIKTRGQQVTLRCSPKSGHDTVSWYQQALGQGPQFIFQYYEEEERQRGNFPDRFSGHQFPNYSSELNVNALLLGDSALYLCASSLVGQGHTGELFFGEGSRLTVL.

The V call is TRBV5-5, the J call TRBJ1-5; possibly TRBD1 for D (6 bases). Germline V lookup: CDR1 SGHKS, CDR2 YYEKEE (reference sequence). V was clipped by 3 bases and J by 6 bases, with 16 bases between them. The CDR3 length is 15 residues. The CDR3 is CASSSFSRGGQPQHF. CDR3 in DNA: TGTGCCAGCAGCTCCTTCTCCAGGGGCGGTCAGCCCCAGCATTTT.

The CDR3 nucleotides are TGTGCCTGGAGTTACACAGGGGTAGGTCAGCCCCAGCATTTT. This codes for CAWSYTGVGQPQHF. V is TRBV30 and J is TRBJ1-5; TRBD1 matches 7 bases. V lost 2 bases, J lost 6 bases, and 7 bases stayed unmatched. The CDR3 has 14 residues. CDR1 is GTSNPN, CDR2 SVGIG, per germline (reference sequence).